What follows are 16 T cell receptor beta chains derived from one specimen sequenced in a study of CD8+CD57+ T cells in acquired aplastic anemia. Genomic DNA constituted the template upon which TCR beta VDJ and CDR3 profiling was performed. Using its own MiXCR run on the reads, TCRdb lists one record per CDR3 protein. The sample lists 35,000 to 45,000 distinct CDR3 sequences, roughly two thirds occurring once. Sequencing was performed on sorted CD4+, CD8+, or CD8+CD57+ T cells (not recorded which) from PBMCs. These receptors were obtained from a human donor in good health, serving as a control.

The gene calls are TRBV4-2 and TRBJ2-7, with 8 bases matching TRBD1. J was trimmed by 4 bases and V by 0 bases; bases with no gene match: 2. The CDR3 runs 14 residues. CDR1 and CDR2 (germline): LGHNA, YNFKEQ. The CDR3 DNA follows: TGTGCCAGCAGCCAAGACGGACAGGGATACGAGCAGTACTTC. Encoded protein: CASSQDGQGYEQYF.

This chain links TRBV10-3 with TRBJ1-2, with D perhaps matching TRBD1 (6 bases). V lost 4 bases and J 10 bases, leaving 13 bases between the germline ends. This CDR3 comprises 12 residues. Per the germline V gene, CDR1 is ENHRY and CDR2 is SYGVKD. In nucleotides, the CDR3 is TGTGCCATCAGTGCCGGGACAATGCCCTACACCTTC. It is translated as CAISAGTMPYTF.

The chain uses TRBV10-3 and TRBJ2-3; no clear D. Germline values: CDR1 ENHRY, CDR2 SYGVKD. Between the trimmed V and J ends, which lost 3 bases and 2 bases, there was a span of 12 bases. The CDR3 is 15 amino acids. The CDR3 protein is CAISDSNRLTDTQYF. DNA of the CDR3: TGTGCCATCAGTGATTCGAACAGACTCACAGATACGCAGTATTTT.

A remark on this clonotype: The conserved phenylalanine or tryptophan is not found at the CDR3 terminus, so this likely reflects a read error. The rearrangement joins TRBV5-1 to TRBJ2-3; TRBD2 matches at 9 bases. CDR3 length: 16 amino acids. With 4 bases clipped from V and 4 bases from J, the junction kept 10 bases outside the gene matches. CDR1 SGHRS and CDR2 YFSETQ come from the germline V gene. CDR3: CASSPSGGRSADTQYL. CDR3 sequence (DNA): TGCGCCAGCAGCCCAAGCGGGGGGCGAAGCGCAGATACGCAGTATCTT.

In the case of this clonotype: The junction and the germline gene differ at one end; a read error may be behind it. V usage is TRBV5-6 and J usage is TRBJ1-6; D gene uncertain. CDR1 is SGHDT and CDR2 is YYEEEE in the germline V gene. The CDR3 is 13 amino acids. The CDR3 region has the DNA TGTGCCAGCAGCTTGGGCCTCTATTCACCCCTCCACTTC. This encodes CASSLGLYSPLHF.

This sequence joins TRBV10-3 and TRBJ1-1, with a tentative D call TRBD1 (6 bases). Germline loops: CDR1 ENHRY, CDR2 SYGVKD. V lost 10 bases to trimming and J lost 5 bases, with 20 bases between them. The CDR3 contains 14 residues. The CDR3 coding sequence is TGTGCCAGCAGCGTAGGTCGGGGGCGTACTGAAGCTTTCTTT. Amino acid sequence: CASSVGRGRTEAFF.

This clonotype was seen only a few times. The rearrangement links TRBV15 to TRBJ2-5; D is uncertain. CDR1 is LNHNV and CDR2 is YYDKDF in the germline V gene (reference sequence). CDR3 length equals 13 residues. The V end lost 3 bases, the J end lost 7 bases, and 12 bases lay between the germline ends. The CDR3 sequence is CATSRMGTGTQYF. DNA for the CDR3: TGTGCCACCAGCAGGATGGGTACGGGGACCCAGTACTTC. Full variable domain (missing parts from reference TRBV15 and TRBJ2-5): DAMVIQNPRYQVTQFGKPVTLSCSQTLNHNVMYWYQQKSSQAPKLLFHYYDKDFNNEADTPDNFQSRRPNTSFCFLDIRSPGLGDTAMYLCATSRMGTGTQYFGPGTRLLVL.

This clonotype was recorded only once. The chain has TRBV10-3 and TRBJ2-3; no clear D. The length of the CDR3 is 15 residues. CDR1 is ENHRY, CDR2 SYGVKD, per germline. V lost 6 bases to trimming and J lost 2 bases, with 15 bases between them. The CDR3 sequence is CAISPARSDTDTQYF. CDR3 in DNA: TGTGCCATCAGCCCTGCACGGTCCGACACAGATACGCAGTATTTT.

The J gene is TRBJ1-2, the V gene TRBV5-1, with 8 bases matching TRBD1. J lost 8 bases, V lost 2 bases, and 5 bases had no gene match. The CDR3 has 13 residues. In germline, CDR1 is SGHRS, CDR2 YFSETQ. CDR3: CASSLDRGLGYTF. In DNA, the CDR3 is TGCGCCAGCAGCTTAGACAGGGGATTGGGCTACACCTTC. Filled out from reference TRBV5-1 and TRBJ1-2, the complete variable domain reads KAGVTQTPRYLIKTRGQQVTLSCSPISGHRSVSWYQQTPGQGLQFLFEYFSETQRNKGNFPGRFSGRQFSNSRSEMNVSTLELGDSALYLCASSLDRGLGYTFGSGTRLTVV.

V and J are TRBV7-9 and TRBJ1-2; a weak D match, TRBD1 (6 bases). The V end was cut by 5 bases, the J end by 7 bases, with 14 bases between. This CDR3 has 13 residues. Germline-derived CDR1 and CDR2 are SEHNR and FQNEAQ (reference sequence). CDR3 residues: CASSVQGASGYTF. The CDR3 DNA sequence: TGTGCCAGCAGCGTACAGGGAGCCTCTGGCTACACCTTC.

The J gene is TRBJ2-2, the V gene TRBV9; D not resolved. The CDR3 sequence is 9 residues long. CDR1 and CDR2 (germline): SGDLS, YYNGEE. CDR3 sequence reads: CVNTGELFF. The CDR3 nucleotides read TGTGTGAACACCGGGGAGCTGTTTTTT.

The CDR3 region is CAISEGGRGYGYTF. CDR3 nucleotide sequence: TGTGCCATCAGTGAAGGGGGGCGCGGATATGGCTACACCTTC. This chain uses TRBV10-3 with TRBJ1-2; maybe TRBD1 (6 bases). The V and J ends lost 3 bases and 5 bases respectively, with 13 bases between them. Germline-derived CDR1 and CDR2 are ENHRY and SYGVKD. The CDR3 is 14 amino acids.

The V gene is TRBV6-2 or TRBV6-3, the J gene TRBJ1-5; the D gene is possibly TRBD1 (5 bases). Germline V lookup: CDR1 MNHEY, CDR2 SVGEGT. V lost 5 bases and J 4 bases, leaving 12 bases between the germline ends. The CDR3 is 14 amino acids. The CDR3 protein is CASSAQGWNQPQHF. The CDR3 nucleotides read TGTGCCAGCAGTGCGCAGGGTTGGAATCAGCCCCAGCATTTT.

This clonotype appeared once. This sequence joins TRBV20-1 and TRBJ2-7, with 9 bases identical to TRBD1. In germline, CDR1 is DFQATT, CDR2 SNEGSKA (reference sequence). The CDR3 runs to 15 residues. J gave up 2 bases and V 4 bases, and 9 bases lay outside the gene matches. For the CDR3, the DNA is TGCAGTGCTATCCGGGACAGGGTAGGGGCCTACGAGCAGTACTTC. Protein: CSAIRDRVGAYEQYF.

The rearrangement links TRBV10-3 to TRBJ1-2; D is possibly TRBD1 (6 bases). This CDR3 is built from 16 residues. Trimming stripped 10 bases from V and 4 bases from J, with 25 bases between. CDR1 is ENHRY and CDR2 is SYGVKD in the germline V gene. Here the CDR3 DNA reads TGTGCCACCTACGACCGGGACACCCAAGGTGGCTATGGCTACACCTTC. It yields the protein CATYDRDTQGGYGYTF.

The J gene is TRBJ2-7, the V gene TRBV9; no reliable D call. Germline CDR1 SGDLS, CDR2 YYNGEE. V was trimmed by 4 bases and J by 4 bases, leaving 12 bases between them. The CDR3 is 13 amino acids. The CDR3: CASSPNPTYEQYF. As DNA, the CDR3 is TGTGCCAGCAGCCCAAACCCCACGTACGAGCAGTACTTC.